Shown below are 17 T cell receptor beta chains from a single sample sequenced in a study of glioma-infiltrating T cells after dendritic cell vaccination. Sequenced by immunoSEQ multiplex PCR; TCRdb stores in-frame clones only, minus some. The table includes more than 75,000 clones, around 83% detected once. Documented time point: after dendritic cell vaccination, including at tumor progression/relapse. The sequencing here drew on blood, taken after dendritic cell vaccination. The origin of the receptors is a human donor with glioblastoma.

The genes are TRBV4-2 and TRBJ2-3; 9 bases line up with TRBD2. Losses at the gene ends were 4 bases for V and 2 bases for J; bases not matched to a gene: 4. The germline V gene has CDR1 LGHNA and CDR2 YNFKEQ. The CDR3 consists of 15 residues. In nucleotides, the CDR3 is TGTGCCAGCAGCCCCAGCGGGGGGTACACAGATACGCAGTATTTT. Translation gives CASSPSGGYTDTQYF.

V gene TRBV12-5 combines with J gene TRBJ2-1; a possible D gene is TRBD1 (5 bases). Per the germline V gene, CDR1 is LGHNT and CDR2 is FRNRAP. V lost 5 bases to trimming and J lost 10 bases, with 9 bases between them. The CDR3 extends over 11 amino acids. CDR3 region: CASGVRQEQFF. CDR3 bases: TGTGCTAGTGGTGTGAGACAGGAGCAGTTCTTC. Combining the CDR3 with reference TRBV12-5 and TRBJ2-1 gives the whole variable domain DARVTQTPRHKVTEMGQEVTMRCQPILGHNTVFWYRQTMMQGLELLAYFRNRAPLDDSGMPKDRFSAEMPDATLATLKIQPSEPRDSAVYFCASGVRQEQFFGPGTRLTVL.

To note about this clone: The junction does not match germline at one end; this may be a read error. V is TRBV2 and J is TRBJ1-5; maybe TRBD1 (5 bases). The CDR3 spans 13 residues. Germline V gene data show CDR1 as SNHLY and CDR2 as FYNNEI. The CDR3 loop reads CATSSQGGQPQHF. The CDR3 DNA follows: TGTGCCACCAGTAGCCAGGGTGGCCAGCCCCAGCATTTT.

The CDR3 DNA is TGTGCCAGCAGCCTTACTCGGGGAGGGGCCCACTCTGGAAACACCATATATTTT. As protein: CASSLTRGGAHSGNTIYF. This rearrangement joins TRBV4-2 to TRBJ1-3, with D maybe TRBD1 (5 bases). V was pared by 4 bases and J by 0 bases, with 19 bases between. This CDR3 comprises 18 residues. CDR1 LGHNA and CDR2 YNFKEQ come from the germline V gene.

The gene calls are TRBV5-6 and TRBJ2-3; TRBD2 is a possible D gene (6 bases). CDR1 and CDR2 (germline): SGHDT, YYEEEE. The CDR3 contains 16 residues. The ends were cut back, 2 bases at V and 0 bases at J, with 13 bases in the middle. This CDR3 reads CASSFMAGSSTDTQYF. CDR3 bases: TGTGCCAGCAGCTTCATGGCGGGGTCTAGCACAGATACGCAGTATTTT.

V usage is TRBV5-1 and J usage is TRBJ2-5, with 9 positions matching TRBD1. The V gene end was trimmed by 4 bases and the J gene end by 3 bases; junction bases not matched to a gene: 7. The CDR3 covers 15 residues. Germline V CDR1 and CDR2: SGHRS, YFSETQ. CDR3 nucleotide sequence: TGCGCCAGCAGCCCCCGGACAGGGGCTGAAGAGACCCAGTACTTC. It yields the protein CASSPRTGAEETQYF. The full variable domain, with the rest looked up from reference TRBV5-1 and TRBJ2-5, is KAGVTQTPRYLIKTRGQQVTLSCSPISGHRSVSWYQQTPGQGLQFLFEYFSETQRNKGNFPGRFSGRQFSNSRSEMNVSTLELGDSALYLCASSPRTGAEETQYFGPGTRLLVL.

This clone has only one observation. Because the CDR3's place on the DNA is in doubt, the DNA is left out and the CDR3 is given as listed by TCRdb. The V and J genes are TRBV2 and TRBJ2-7; the table's TRBD2 call for D was not verified on the DNA. Germline assignment: CDR1 SNHLY and CDR2 FYNNEI. Both ends counted, the CDR3 spans 16 residues. CDR3 loop: CASSEFGSGSTYEQYF.

The CDR3, as DNA: TGTGCCTGGAGGGGGGACACAGATAACTATGGCTACACCTTC. Its translation is CAWRGDTDNYGYTF. The chain combines TRBV30 with TRBJ1-2; weak D call: TRBD1 (6 bases). CDR3 length equals 14 residues. In germline, CDR1 is GTSNPN, CDR2 SVGIG (reference sequence). V gave up 3 bases and J gave up 1 base, with 12 bases separating them.

The J gene is TRBJ1-1, the V gene TRBV6-5; D remains ambiguous. CDR3 size: 13 residues. Germline loops: CDR1 MNHEY, CDR2 SVGAGI. Trimming pared 6 bases from V and 2 bases from J, leaving 10 bases between. The CDR3 coding sequence is TGTGCCAGCAGAGGACGGACTAACACTGAAGCTTTCTTT. This sequence encodes CASRGRTNTEAFF.

The genes are TRBV27 and TRBJ1-6; unclear D gene. Looked up from germline, CDR1 is MNHEY and CDR2 is SMNVEV (reference sequence). The CDR3 contains 15 residues. Trimming removed 4 bases at V and 7 bases at J, with 14 bases between. CDR3 sequence (DNA): TGTGCCAGCAGTTCCAACTTGAGGAGAAATTCACCCCTCCACTTT. Its protein is CASSSNLRRNSPLHF.

This chain links TRBV5-6 with TRBJ1-4; TRBD1 agrees at 7 bases. V lost 7 bases and J lost 7; bases outside the gene matches: 10. CDR1 and CDR2 (germline): SGHDT, YYEEEE. The CDR3 spans 14 residues. In nucleotides, the CDR3 is TGTGCCAGCCGCCCACAGGGGTTGGGTGAAAAACTGTTTTTT. Its protein is CASRPQGLGEKLFF.

The chain combines TRBV25-1 with TRBJ1-1; no firm D call. The CDR3 extends over 14 amino acids. Trimming pared 1 base from V and 1 base from J, leaving 7 bases between. Germline V lookup: CDR1 MGHDK, CDR2 SYGVNS. This CDR3 reads CASSEFSGNTEAFF. The CDR3 DNA is TGTGCCAGCAGTGAATTCTCGGGGAACACTGAAGCTTTCTTT.

The CDR3 here is CASSPGNTEAFF. The CDR3 DNA is TGTGCCAGCAGCCCGGGGAACACTGAAGCTTTCTTT. This chain joins TRBV5-6 and TRBJ1-1; no clear D. Germline V gene sequence: CDR1 SGHDT, CDR2 YYEEEE. V dropped 4 bases and J dropped 1 base, with 5 bases sitting between them. The CDR3 covers 12 residues. The full variable domain, in which reference TRBV5-6 and TRBJ1-1 provide the parts outside the CDR3, is DAGVTQSPTHLIKTRGQQVTLRCSPKSGHDTVSWYQQALGQGPQFIFQYYEEEERQRGNFPDRFSGHQFPNYSSELNVNALLLGDSALYLCASSPGNTEAFFGQGTRLTVV.

The V call is TRBV5-1, the J call TRBJ2-3; D is unclear. The CDR3 runs 14 residues. V was clipped by 0 bases and J by 0 bases, with 5 bases between them. Germline loops: CDR1 SGHRS, CDR2 YFSETQ. The CDR3 protein is CASSLAQSTDTQYF. CDR3 nucleotide sequence: TGCGCCAGCAGCTTGGCCCAGAGCACAGATACGCAGTATTTT.

V and J are TRBV30 and TRBJ2-1, with 7 positions matching TRBD1. The CDR3 consists of 15 residues. Germline V gene data show CDR1 as GTSNPN and CDR2 as SVGIG (reference sequence). With 2 bases clipped from V and 0 bases from J, the junction kept 4 bases outside the gene matches. CDR3 loop: CAWSYGQASYNEQFF. DNA for the CDR3: TGTGCCTGGAGTTACGGACAGGCCTCCTACAATGAGCAGTTCTTC.

The chain combines TRBV28 with TRBJ2-1; 12 bases line up with TRBD2. The junction had 11 bases not matched to a gene; V was cut back by 5 bases and J by 9 bases. Germline V gene data show CDR1 as MDHEN and CDR2 as SYDVKM. CDR3 length: 16 residues. The CDR3 protein is CASSTSGGTPDIEQFF. Written as DNA, the CDR3 is TGTGCCAGCAGTACTAGCGGGGGGACCCCTGACATTGAGCAGTTCTTC.

V gene TRBV9 combines with J gene TRBJ1-1; 9 bases align to TRBD1. The junction had 6 bases not matched to a gene; V was cut back by 2 bases and J by 4 bases. The V gene's germline CDR1 is SGDLS and CDR2 YYNGEE. The CDR3 covers 15 residues. CDR3 region: CASSVEGQGRTEAFF. CDR3 nucleotide sequence: TGTGCCAGCAGCGTGGAGGGACAGGGCCGCACTGAAGCTTTCTTT.